The 18 T cell receptor beta chains below all came from one sample that was sequenced in a study of CD8 T cells in Susac syndrome. RNA amounts of 0.5 to 1 ug underwent reverse transcription with random hexamers. TCRdb analysed the immunoSEQ multiplex PCR reads with MiXCR anew, one entry per CDR3 protein. The profile shows under 200,000 distinct CDR3 sequences, approximately 94% of them singletons. The material sequenced was CD4+ T cells from PBMCs. The receptors stem from a human donor with Susac syndrome.

This sequence joins TRBV4-2 and TRBJ2-4; the D gene is possibly TRBD1 (6 bases). CDR1 is LGHNA, CDR2 YNFKEQ, per germline. The V gene lost 0 bases and the J gene lost 0 bases, with 12 bases spanning the gap. The CDR3 length is 17 residues. The CDR3 DNA reads TGTGCCAGCAGCCAAGATCAGGGGCAGGGAGCCAAAAACATTCAGTACTTC. Translated, it gives CASSQDQGQGAKNIQYF.

The CDR3 DNA follows: TGTGCCAGCAGTTACGCCCAGGCCACCGGGGAGCTGTTTTTT. This codes for CASSYAQATGELFF. V and J are TRBV6-5 and TRBJ2-2; D call uncertain. The CDR3 is 14 residues long. Germline V lookup: CDR1 MNHEY, CDR2 SVGAGI. The V gene lost 2 bases and the J gene lost 4 bases, with 8 bases spanning the gap.

The sample holds one count of this clonotype. The V call is TRBV28, the J call TRBJ2-3; D gene unclear. CDR1 is MDHEN and CDR2 is SYDVKM in the germline V gene. The CDR3 is made up of 15 amino acids. The ends were cut back, 2 bases at V and 2 bases at J, with 11 bases in the middle. CDR3 amino acids: CASSLGIPYTDTQYF. The CDR3 DNA is TGTGCCAGCAGTTTAGGGATCCCTTACACAGATACGCAGTATTTT. Filled out from reference TRBV28 and TRBJ2-3, the complete variable domain reads DVKVTQSSRYLVKRTGEKVFLECVQDMDHENMFWYRQDPGLGLRLIYFSYDVKMKEKGDIPEGYSVSREKKERFSLILESASTNQTSMYLCASSLGIPYTDTQYFGPGTRLTVL.

The CDR3 protein is CAWTRGPPGNTIYF. The CDR3 region has the DNA TGTGCCTGGACCAGGGGGCCGCCTGGAAACACCATATATTTT. The chain links TRBV30 to TRBJ1-3, with 8 bases aligning to TRBD1. This CDR3 spans 14 amino acids. V lost 4 bases, J lost 2 bases, and 4 bases stayed unmatched. The germline CDR1 and CDR2 sequences are GTSNPN and SVGIG (reference sequence). The full variable domain, rest sourced from reference TRBV30 and TRBJ1-3, is SQTIHQWPATLVQPVGSPLSLECTVEGTSNPNLYWYRQAAGRGLQLLFYSVGIGQISSEVPQNLSASRPQDRQFILSSKKLLLSDSGFYLCAWTRGPPGNTIYFGEGSWLTVV.

This clonotype was detected only a few times. At one end the junction does not follow the germline gene, possibly because of a read error. The chain combines TRBV5-1 with TRBJ2-1; D is unclear. The V gene's germline CDR1 is SGHRS and CDR2 YFSETQ. The CDR3 is 11 amino acids. The CDR3: CASSLLNEQFF. The CDR3 DNA is TGTGCCAGCAGTTTATTGAATGAGCAGTTCTTC.

The chain couples TRBV4-1 to TRBJ1-2; no definite D call. Germline V gene sequence: CDR1 MGHRA, CDR2 YSYEKL. V was shortened by 1 base and J by 5 bases, with 14 bases between the two germline ends. The CDR3 covers 15 residues. The CDR3 bases are TGCGCCAGCAGCCAAGCAACGGCCAACCGATATGGCTACACCTTC. It codes for CASSQATANRYGYTF.

The chain carries TRBV5-1 and TRBJ1-3; no reliable D call. V lost 6 bases and J 4 bases, leaving 11 bases between the germline ends. The germline V gene encodes CDR1 SGHRS and CDR2 YFSETQ. This CDR3 is built from 13 residues. The CDR3 region has the DNA TGCGCCAGCAAGAGGGCCGAAGGAAACACCATATATTTT. This gives the protein CASKRAEGNTIYF.

The chain carries TRBV20-1 and TRBJ1-6; D uncertain. The CDR3 runs 12 residues. CDR1 is DFQATT and CDR2 is SNEGSKA in the germline V gene (reference sequence). Deletions cut 6 bases from V and 10 bases from J, with 13 bases between. CDR3 in amino acids: CSAPTRGSPLHF. In DNA, the CDR3 is TGCAGTGCCCCGACCCGTGGGTCACCCCTCCACTTT.

J is TRBJ1-2 and V is TRBV30, with D maybe TRBD1 (6 bases). Germline loops: CDR1 GTSNPN, CDR2 SVGIG (reference sequence). Deletions cut 1 base from V and 8 bases from J, with 11 bases between. The CDR3 has 12 residues. CDR3 in amino acids: CAWSATGWGYTF. The CDR3 DNA is TGTGCCTGGAGTGCCACAGGGTGGGGCTACACCTTC.

The V call is TRBV27, the J call TRBJ2-4; 7 bases agree with TRBD1. The germline CDR1 and CDR2 sequences are MNHEY and SMNVEV (reference sequence). The ends lost 4 bases at V and 7 bases at J; junction bases unmatched: 7. The CDR3 consists of 14 residues. The CDR3 coding sequence is TGTGCCAGCAGTTCAACGACAGGGATTAACATTCAGTACTTC. It is translated as CASSSTTGINIQYF.

This clonotype came up once. The CDR3 here is CASSSGGLGQPQHF. In DNA, the CDR3 is TGTGCCAGCAGTTCAGGGGGGCTAGGTCAGCCCCAGCATTTT. The gene calls are TRBV14 and TRBJ1-5, with 7 nucleotides matching TRBD1. V lost 6 bases, J lost 6 bases, and 8 bases stayed unmatched. The CDR3 runs to 14 residues. From germline, CDR1 is SGHDN and CDR2 FVKESK.

The V gene is TRBV19, the J gene TRBJ1-1, with D uncertain. Germline CDR1 LNHDA, CDR2 SQIVND (reference sequence). V was clipped by 6 bases and J by 1 base, with 9 bases between them. The CDR3 extends over 13 amino acids. The CDR3 here is CASREGWNTEAFF. DNA of the CDR3: TGTGCCAGTAGAGAGGGTTGGAACACTGAAGCTTTCTTT.

On this clonotype itself: One junction end does not reproduce the germline sequence, and a read error may be involved. The rearrangement links TRBV7-7 to TRBJ2-5; D gene unclear. The CDR3 totals 14 residues. Germline loops: CDR1 SSHAT, CDR2 FNYEAQ (reference sequence). CDR3: CASSSSRSQETQYF. The CDR3 DNA reads TGTGCTAGCAGTTCCTCGCGCAGTCAAGAGACCCAGTACTTC.

The J gene is TRBJ1-4, the V gene TRBV7-9; no firm D call. This CDR3 is 14 amino acids long. Germline V lookup: CDR1 SEHNR, CDR2 FQNEAQ (reference sequence). The V gene lost 1 base and the J gene lost 7 bases, with 10 bases spanning the gap. The CDR3 sequence: CASSLEGMGEKLFF. The CDR3 DNA sequence: TGTGCCAGCAGCTTAGAGGGTATGGGTGAAAAACTGTTTTTT. The full variable domain, completed using reference TRBV7-9 and TRBJ1-4, is DTGVSQNPRHKITKRGQNVTFRCDPISEHNRLYWYRQTLGQGPEFLTYFQNEAQLEKSRLLSDRFSAERPKGSFSTLEIQRTEQGDSAMYLCASSLEGMGEKLFFGSGTQLSVL.

V usage is TRBV9 and J usage is TRBJ2-5; the match to TRBD1 covers 7 bases. The CDR3 has 15 amino acids. The trim removed 3 bases at V and 5 bases at J, leaving 10 bases unmatched. Germline CDR1 SGDLS, CDR2 YYNGEE. DNA for the CDR3: TGTGCCAGCAGCGCGACAGGGATCATGGTTGAGACCCAGTACTTC. It yields the protein CASSATGIMVETQYF. Drawing the rest from reference TRBV9 and TRBJ2-5, the complete variable domain is DSGVTQTPKHLITATGQRVTLRCSPRSGDLSVYWYQQSLDQGLQFLIQYYNGEERAKGNILERFSAQQFPDLHSELNLSSLELGDSALYFCASSATGIMVETQYFGPGTRLLVL.

The J gene is TRBJ2-1, the V gene TRBV20-1, with TRBD2 matching 12 bases. CDR3 length: 16 amino acids. The V segment lost 3 bases and the J segment 4 bases; nucleotides outside the gene matches: 7. CDR1 DFQATT and CDR2 SNEGSKA come from the germline V gene (reference sequence). The CDR3 is CSARILAGGQYNEQFF. As DNA, the CDR3 is TGCAGTGCTAGGATTCTAGCGGGAGGGCAATACAATGAGCAGTTCTTC.

This clonotype came up once. The gene calls are TRBV12-3 or TRBV12-4 and TRBJ2-7, with 14 bases lining up with TRBD2. This CDR3 is 16 amino acids long. Trimming removed 5 bases from V and 0 bases from J; junction bases left unmatched: 3. The DNA for the CDR3 is TGTGCCAGCAGTCCCGGGACTAGCGGGGGCTCCTACGAGCAGTACTTC. Translating it yields CASSPGTSGGSYEQYF.

The V call is TRBV29-1, the J call TRBJ2-3, with TRBD2 identical over 11 bases. Trimming took 7 bases from V and 1 from J; bases not matched to a gene: 4. Germline-derived CDR1 and CDR2 are SQVTM and ANQGSEA. The CDR3 totals 14 residues. As DNA, the CDR3 is TGCAGCGCACTTAGCGGGGGGGGCACAGATACGCAGTATTTT. Translated, it gives CSALSGGGTDTQYF.